This T cell receptor beta chain was found in a study of blood T cell repertoires in COVID-19. Study at large: COVID-19 samples collected from the United States, Italy and Spain covered acute and convalescent phases. Sources were T cells, B-cell-depleted T cells, or PBMCs; the material itself was cDNA or gDNA.

Under the authors' procedure: Reference gene primers were amplified, and this amplification served to estimate nucleated cell counts. Sequenced by immunoSEQ multiplex PCR; TCRdb stores in-frame clones only, minus some. V and J calls and clone size follow that table, whereas D and trimming were derived from the DNA. The sample carries 45,000 to 55,000 clones, roughly nine tenths recorded once. The origin of this receptor is a woman aged 40 to 49 with active COVID-19. Sequencing input: peripheral blood.

CDR3 in amino acids: CASSLTGDSSGNTIYF. As DNA, the CDR3 is TGCGCCAGCAGCCTCACAGGGGATTCCTCTGGAAACACCATATATTTT. The V and J genes are TRBV5-1 and TRBJ1-3; 7 bases map to TRBD1. J was trimmed by 0 bases and V by 4 bases; bases with no gene match: 7. From germline, CDR1 is SGHRS and CDR2 YFSETQ. The CDR3 totals 16 residues. Full variable domain (outside the CDR3, taken from reference TRBV5-1 and TRBJ1-3): KAGVTQTPRYLIKTRGQQVTLSCSPISGHRSVSWYQQTPGQGLQFLFEYFSETQRNKGNFPGRFSGRQFSNSRSEMNVSTLELGDSALYLCASSLTGDSSGNTIYFGEGSWLTVV.